This T cell receptor (beta chain) stems from a study of blood T cell repertoires in COVID-19. Study as a whole: The United States, Italy and Spain supplied acute and convalescent COVID-19 samples. Nucleic acid was either cDNA or gDNA, and it came from T cells, B-cell-depleted T cells, or PBMCs.

This clone appeared once. The CDR3 has 16 residues. Trimming cost V 3 bases and J 5 bases; bases outside gene matches: 12. Germline CDR1 is MNHEY and CDR2 is SMNVEV (reference sequence). Under the authors' procedure: Amplifying reference gene primers gave estimates of nucleated cell counts. Only in-frame clones appear in the TCRdb table, and some are missing; sequencing was by immunoSEQ multiplex PCR. V, J and clone size derive from that table, while D and trimming were established from the DNA sequence. The table lists about 64,000 clones, approximately 84% of them singletons, with roughly 3% in the top ten.

This chain joins TRBV27 and TRBJ2-7, with 8 bases fitting TRBD1. This clonotype was obtained from a man aged 50 to 59 with active COVID-19. The sample was peripheral blood. The CDR3 DNA follows: TGTGCCAGCAGTTTCGGGTGGGGTCAGGGGGCGCACGAGCAGTACTTC. The encoded protein is CASSFGWGQGAHEQYF.